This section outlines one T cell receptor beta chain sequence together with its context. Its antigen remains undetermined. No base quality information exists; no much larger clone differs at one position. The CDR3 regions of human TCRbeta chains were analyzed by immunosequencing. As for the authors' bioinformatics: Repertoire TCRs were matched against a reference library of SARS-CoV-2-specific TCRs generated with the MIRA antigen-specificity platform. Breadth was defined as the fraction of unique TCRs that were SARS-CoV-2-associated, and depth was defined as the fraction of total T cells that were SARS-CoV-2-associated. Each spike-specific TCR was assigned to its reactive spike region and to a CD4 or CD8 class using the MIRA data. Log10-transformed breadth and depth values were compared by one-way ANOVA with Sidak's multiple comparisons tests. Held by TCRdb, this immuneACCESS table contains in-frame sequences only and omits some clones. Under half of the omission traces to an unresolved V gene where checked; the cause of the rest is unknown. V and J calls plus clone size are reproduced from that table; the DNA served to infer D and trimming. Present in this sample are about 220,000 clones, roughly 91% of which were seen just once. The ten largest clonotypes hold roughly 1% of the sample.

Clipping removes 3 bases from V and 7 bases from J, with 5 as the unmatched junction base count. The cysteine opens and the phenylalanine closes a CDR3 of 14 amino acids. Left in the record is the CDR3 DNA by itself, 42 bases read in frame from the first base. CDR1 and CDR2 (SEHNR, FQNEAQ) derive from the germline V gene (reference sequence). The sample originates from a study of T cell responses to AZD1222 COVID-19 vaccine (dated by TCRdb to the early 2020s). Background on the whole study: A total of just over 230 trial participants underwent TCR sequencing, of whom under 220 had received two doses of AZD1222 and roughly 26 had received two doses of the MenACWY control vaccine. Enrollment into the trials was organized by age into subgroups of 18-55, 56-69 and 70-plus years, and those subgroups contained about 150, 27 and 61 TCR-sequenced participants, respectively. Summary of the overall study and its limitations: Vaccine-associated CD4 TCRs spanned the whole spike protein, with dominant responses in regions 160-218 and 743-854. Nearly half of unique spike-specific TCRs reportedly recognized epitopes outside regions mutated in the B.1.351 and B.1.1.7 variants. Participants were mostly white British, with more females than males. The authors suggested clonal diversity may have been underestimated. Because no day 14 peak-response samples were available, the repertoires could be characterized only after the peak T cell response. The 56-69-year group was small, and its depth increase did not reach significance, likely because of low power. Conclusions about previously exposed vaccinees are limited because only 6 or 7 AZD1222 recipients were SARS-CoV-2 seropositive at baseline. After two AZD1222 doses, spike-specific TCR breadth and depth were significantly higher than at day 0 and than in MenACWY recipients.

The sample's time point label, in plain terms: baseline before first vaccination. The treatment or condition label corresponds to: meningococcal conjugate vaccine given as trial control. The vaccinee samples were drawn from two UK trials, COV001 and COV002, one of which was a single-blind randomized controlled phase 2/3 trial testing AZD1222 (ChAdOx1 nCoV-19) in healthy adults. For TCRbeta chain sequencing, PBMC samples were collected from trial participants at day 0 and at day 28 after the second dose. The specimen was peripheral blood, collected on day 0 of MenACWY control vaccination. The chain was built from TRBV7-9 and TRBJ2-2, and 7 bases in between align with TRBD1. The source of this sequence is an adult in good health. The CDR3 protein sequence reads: CASSLRPGGGELFF. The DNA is TGTGCCAGCAGCTTGAGGCCAGGGGGCGGGGAGCTGTTTTTT.